This T cell receptor beta chain was observed in a study of blood T cell repertoires in COVID-19. Turning to the study itself: Acute-phase and convalescent COVID-19 samples originated in the United States, Italy and Spain.

Sequencing used immunoSEQ multiplex PCR; TCRdb keeps in-frame clones, though not all of them. The sample has about 36,000 clones; roughly 80% are singletons. The V segment lost 6 bases and the J segment 6 bases; nucleotides outside the gene matches: 7. The CDR3 consists of 14 residues. The germline gives CDR1 SEHNR, CDR2 FQNEAQ (reference sequence). This receptor was identified in a human donor in a cohort sampled during active COVID-19. The chain carries TRBV7-9 and TRBJ2-1, with 8 bases that match TRBD1. Sequencing was carried out using peripheral blood. CDR3 bases: TGTGCCAGCAGTCCCGGACAGGGTCGCAATGAGCAGTTCTTC. Protein: CASSPGQGRNEQFF.